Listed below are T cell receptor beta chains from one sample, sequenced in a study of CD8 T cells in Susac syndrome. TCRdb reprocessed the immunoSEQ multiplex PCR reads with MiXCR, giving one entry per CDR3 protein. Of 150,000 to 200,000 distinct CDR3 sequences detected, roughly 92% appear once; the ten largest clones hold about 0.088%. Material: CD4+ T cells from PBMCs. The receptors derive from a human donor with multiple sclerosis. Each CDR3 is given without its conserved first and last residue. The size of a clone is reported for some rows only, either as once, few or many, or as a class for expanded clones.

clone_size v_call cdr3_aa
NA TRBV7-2 ASSNNKGGSPLH
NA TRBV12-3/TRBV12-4 ASSQHGRSGNTIY
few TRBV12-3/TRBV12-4 ASSLGGGNSPLH
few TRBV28 ASSRTLSNYEQY
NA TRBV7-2 ASSRRGGGLYNEQF
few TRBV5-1 ASSSGTTKETQY
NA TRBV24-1 ATFLITNTEAF
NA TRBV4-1 ASSPRDRVTNEKLF
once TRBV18 ASSLQDRGFGMAGELF
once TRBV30 AWSAGQSSGNTIY
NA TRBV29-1 SVETGVYGYT
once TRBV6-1 ASRIGFGVSNTGELF
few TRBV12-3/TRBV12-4 ASRKTGIGEAF
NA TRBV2 ASHGTPTGSTQY
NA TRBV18 ASSPGLTHTGELF
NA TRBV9 ASSVGRLAGTDTQY
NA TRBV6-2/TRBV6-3 ASSRSSGRSYNEQF
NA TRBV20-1 SAEGGRSQNYEQY
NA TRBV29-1 SVGWGQQNTGELF
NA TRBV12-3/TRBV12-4 ASSLASGSYEQY
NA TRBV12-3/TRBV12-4 ASSLTVQETQY
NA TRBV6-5 ASSLVSGTEAF
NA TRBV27 ASSLRGGGTGELF
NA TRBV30 AWRRQSNYGYT
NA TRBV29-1 SAEDRGLRRDHEQY
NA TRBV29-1 SVVEGDYGYT
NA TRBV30 AWSRAGLAKNIQY
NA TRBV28 ASSFGRAPSGNTIY
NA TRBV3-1 ASSQGPSTDTQY
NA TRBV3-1 ASSQPGQGAYEQY
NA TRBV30 AWRREHLAKNIQY
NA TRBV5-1 ASSLGTSGGQETQY